This T cell receptor (beta chain) comes out of a study of shared clonotypes between healthy human individuals. Study-level results: Researchers sampled blood only, noting tissue repertoires likely differ.

This CDR3 is built from 18 residues. Germline lookup yields CDR1 SGHVS and CDR2 FNYEAQ. V lost 1 base, J lost 1 base, and 6 bases stayed unmatched. Concerning this clone itself: The target antigen is unknown.

Deep-level settings were used for running the assay. The protocol was immunoSEQ multiplex PCR, while the TCRdb copy is restricted to in-frame clones and leaves out a portion. This sample yields under 600,000 clones, of which 95% to 98% are seen a single time; approximately 0.3% belongs to the top ten. The naive CD8 subset, CD45RO-negative cells positively selected for CCR7, excluded terminally differentiated effector memory CD45RA+ cells. The specimen was naive CD8+ T cells sorted from blood. The genes are TRBV7-6 and TRBJ2-2; 10 positions match TRBD2. The clonotype was recovered from a man aged 25 to 40 in good health. The CDR3 nucleotides are TGTGCCAGCAGCTTAGATGGGCGACTAGCGGGGAACACCGGGGAGCTGTTTTTT. Translation: CASSLDGRLAGNTGELFF.